This is a list of T cell receptor beta chains from one sample in a study of shared clonotypes between healthy human individuals. The data were produced by immunoSEQ multiplex PCR, yet TCRdb's version contains in-frame clones alone and is incomplete. This repertoire shows 550,000 to 850,000 clones, over 65% found once; its top ten account for 1.5% to 2%. The sequenced sample consisted of memory CD4+ T cells sorted from blood. These receptors all stem from a woman aged 30 to 39 in good health. Both conserved end residues are part of each CDR3. Fields, in order: D gene, V gene, J gene, clone size, CDR3 DNA, CDR3 protein. The D gene is left open where the match is weak. Size is omitted from some rows. Given values are once, few, many or a class for expanded clones.

.	TRBV11-2	TRBJ2-1	few	TGTGCCAGCAGCTTACGCCCAAAAACATACAATGAGCAGTTCTTC	CASSLRPKTYNEQFF
TRBD1	TRBV5-1	TRBJ2-1	.	TGCGCCAGCAGATTGTTTACAGGGGAACATAATGAGCAGTTCTTC	CASRLFTGEHNEQFF
.	TRBV6-5	TRBJ1-1	.	TGTGCCAGCAGACTCCTTTCTTCGGAGCAAGCTTTCTTT	CASRLLSSEQAFF
TRBD1	TRBV15	TRBJ2-5	few	TGTGCCACCAGCAGAGAGAGCACGGGGACAGGGAAGGAGACCCAGTACTTC	CATSRESTGTGKETQYF
.	TRBV19	TRBJ2-4	.	TGTGCCAGTCAGGGGTGGGACATTCAGTACTTC	CASQGWDIQYF
.	TRBV7-8	TRBJ2-1	.	TGTGCCAGCAGACGAACCCTCGGGAGTGAGCAGTTCTTC	CASRRTLGSEQFF
TRBD2	TRBV6-5	TRBJ2-7	.	TGTGCCAGCCGTCGAGCGGGAGAATCCGGCGAGCAGTACTTC	CASRRAGESGEQYF
TRBD2	TRBV28	TRBJ2-3	many	TGTGCCAGCAGTAGGACTAGCTTAGATACGCAGTATTTT	CASSRTSLDTQYF
TRBD2	TRBV5-1	TRBJ2-1	.	TGCGCCAGCAGCGTGACTAGCGGGAGTGGAGAGCAGTTCTTC	CASSVTSGSGEQFF
.	TRBV18	TRBJ1-5	.	TGTGCCAGCTCACTGGGGTTTGAGCGGGGTCAGCCCCAGCATTTT	CASSLGFERGQPQHF
.	TRBV5-1	TRBJ1-4	.	TGCGCCAGCAGCTTGAGCAGGGAGGATGAAAAACTGTTTTTT	CASSLSREDEKLFF
.	TRBV25-1	TRBJ2-3	.	TGTGCCAGCAGTGAGCCGGGGCATCAAGGCGGTACGCAGTATTTT	CASSEPGHQGGTQYF
.	TRBV1	TRBJ1-2	.	TGCACCAGCAGGCAGTTACTTGTACGAAAGACCTATGGCTACACCTTT	CTSRQLLVRKTYGYTF
.	TRBV11-2	TRBJ2-7	.	TGTGCCAGCAGCTTAGACTATAGCCTTAGCTCCTACGAGCAGTACTTC	CASSLDYSLSSYEQYF
.	TRBV4-1	TRBJ2-5	.	TGCGCCAGCAGCCAAGACAGGACGGACATCGTCGAGACCCAGTACTTC	CASSQDRTDIVETQYF
TRBD1	TRBV19	TRBJ2-4	.	TGTGCCAGTAGCCGGACAGGGTTGGCCAAAAACATTCAGTACTTC	CASSRTGLAKNIQYF
TRBD2	TRBV27	TRBJ2-3	.	TGTGCCAGCAGTTCCCCCCGCCTTACTAGCGGGAGGGCCACAGATACGCAGTATTTT	CASSSPRLTSGRATDTQYF
.	TRBV6-1	TRBJ2-7	.	TGTGCCAGCAGTGTGAGAGGGGAGTACTACGAGCAGTACTTC	CASSVRGEYYEQYF
.	TRBV18	TRBJ1-4	.	TGTGCCAGCTCACGACGACAGGTGGGAACTAATGAAAAACTGTTTTTT	CASSRRQVGTNEKLFF
TRBD2	TRBV6-4	TRBJ2-2	.	TGTGCCAGCAAGAGCGGGAGGAACACCGGGGAGCTGTTTTTT	CASKSGRNTGELFF
.	TRBV4-1	TRBJ1-1	.	TGCGCCAGCAGCCCCATCCAGTACCTCGAAGCTTTCTTT	CASSPIQYLEAFF
TRBD2	TRBV5-1	TRBJ2-5	.	TGCGCCAGCAGCATGGGGACTAGCGGGAGGCGGAGGTGGGAGACCCAGTACTTC	CASSMGTSGRRRWETQYF
.	TRBV5-1	TRBJ2-1	few	TGCGCCAGCAGCCCCTGGGGGGAAGAGCAGTTCTTC	CASSPWGEEQFF
.	TRBV27	TRBJ1-6	.	TGTGCCAGCAGTTTCTTTTTCGAGGGTCGCTCACCCCTCCACTTT	CASSFFFEGRSPLHF
TRBD2	TRBV2	TRBJ2-5	.	TGTGCCAGCAGCGGGACTAGAGAGACCCAGTACTTC	CASSGTRETQYF
.	TRBV5-4	TRBJ2-5	.	TGTGCCAGCAGCTTGGCCTTAGGACAGCAAGAGACCCAGTACTTC	CASSLALGQQETQYF
.	TRBV19	TRBJ1-1	few	TGTGCCAGTAGTCTACCCAGTGAAGCTTTCTTT	CASSLPSEAFF
.	TRBV29-1	TRBJ2-2	once	TGCAGCGTTAGTCGAAGGGCCGGGGAGCTGTTTTTT	CSVSRRAGELFF
TRBD2	TRBV27	TRBJ2-1	.	TGTGCCAGCACCCCCATCGGCGCGGGAGGGGAACACAATGAGCAGTTCTTC	CASTPIGAGGEHNEQFF
TRBD2	TRBV6-1	TRBJ2-3	.	TGTGCCAGCAGTGTTAGCGGGAATACAGATACGCAGTATTTT	CASSVSGNTDTQYF
.	TRBV6-1	TRBJ2-2	few	TGTGCCAGCAGAGTGACGTCCACCGGGGAGCTGTTTTTT	CASRVTSTGELFF
TRBD2	TRBV27	TRBJ2-3	few	TGTGCCAGCAGTTCTCCCGGATTAGCGGGAGGGGGAGATACGCAGTATTTT	CASSSPGLAGGGDTQYF
TRBD2	TRBV5-1	TRBJ2-7	.	TGCGCCAGCCATTCCGGGACTAGCGGTTACGAGCAGTACTTC	CASHSGTSGYEQYF
.	TRBV27	TRBJ2-2	.	TGTGCCAGCAGTACCGGGATTAGGGGGGAGCTGTTTTTT	CASSTGIRGELFF
.	TRBV10-3	TRBJ2-1	.	TGTGCCATCAGATCAGCGGAAAGCTCCTACAATGAGCAGTTCTTC	CAIRSAESSYNEQFF
.	TRBV7-6	TRBJ1-1	.	TGTGCCAGCAGCAGCTTGGGTGAAGCTTTCTTT	CASSSLGEAFF
.	TRBV28	TRBJ1-5	.	TGTGCCAGCAGTTACAGGTTACCGAATCAGCCCCAGCATTTT	CASSYRLPNQPQHF
TRBD1	TRBV4-1	TRBJ1-5	.	TGCGCCAGCAGCCAAGCCCTAAGTAAGGGGGCGGGGGAGCCCCAGCATTTT	CASSQALSKGAGEPQHF
TRBD1	TRBV6-1	TRBJ2-5	.	TGTGCCAGCGCAAAGCCCACAGGGGAAGAGACCCAGTACTTC	CASAKPTGEETQYF
.	TRBV11-3	TRBJ2-7	few	TGTGCCAGCAGCTTTCAAGGGGATCGCTACGAGCAGTACTTC	CASSFQGDRYEQYF
.	TRBV11-2	TRBJ2-1	.	TGTGCCAGCAGCTTAGTAAATGAGCAGTTCTTC	CASSLVNEQFF